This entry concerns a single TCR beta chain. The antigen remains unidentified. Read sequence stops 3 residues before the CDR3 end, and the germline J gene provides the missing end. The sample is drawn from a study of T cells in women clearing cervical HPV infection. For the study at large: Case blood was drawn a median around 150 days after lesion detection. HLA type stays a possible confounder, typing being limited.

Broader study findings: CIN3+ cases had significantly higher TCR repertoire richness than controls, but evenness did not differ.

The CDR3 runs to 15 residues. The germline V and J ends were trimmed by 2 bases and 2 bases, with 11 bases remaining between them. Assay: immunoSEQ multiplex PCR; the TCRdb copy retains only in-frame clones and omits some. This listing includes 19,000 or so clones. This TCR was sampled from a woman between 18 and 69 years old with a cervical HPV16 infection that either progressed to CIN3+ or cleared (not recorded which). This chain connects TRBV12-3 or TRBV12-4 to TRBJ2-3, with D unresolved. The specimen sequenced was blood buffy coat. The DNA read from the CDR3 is TGTGCCAGCAGTTTACAAGGCGGAACCACAGATACG. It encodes CASSLQGGTTDT. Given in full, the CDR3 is CASSLQGGTTDTQYF.